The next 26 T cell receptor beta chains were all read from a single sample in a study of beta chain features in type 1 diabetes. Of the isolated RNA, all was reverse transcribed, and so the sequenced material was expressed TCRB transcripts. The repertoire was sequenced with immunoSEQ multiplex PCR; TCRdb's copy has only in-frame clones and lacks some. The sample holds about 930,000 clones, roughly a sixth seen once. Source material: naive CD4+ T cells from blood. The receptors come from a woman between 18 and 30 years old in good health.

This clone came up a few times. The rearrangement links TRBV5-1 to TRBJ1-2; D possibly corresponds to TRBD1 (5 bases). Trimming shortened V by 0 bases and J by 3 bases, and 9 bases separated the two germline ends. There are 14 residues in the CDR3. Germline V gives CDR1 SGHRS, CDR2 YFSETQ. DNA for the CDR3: TGCGCCAGCAGCTTGGGGGGCGAGGACTATGGCTACACCTTC. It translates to CASSLGGEDYGYTF.

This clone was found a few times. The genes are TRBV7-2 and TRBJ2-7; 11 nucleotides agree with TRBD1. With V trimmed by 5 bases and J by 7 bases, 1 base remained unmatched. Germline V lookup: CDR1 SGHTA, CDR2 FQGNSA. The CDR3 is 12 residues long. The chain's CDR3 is CASSRDRGEQYF. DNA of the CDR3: TGTGCCAGCAGCCGGGACAGGGGGGAGCAGTACTTC.

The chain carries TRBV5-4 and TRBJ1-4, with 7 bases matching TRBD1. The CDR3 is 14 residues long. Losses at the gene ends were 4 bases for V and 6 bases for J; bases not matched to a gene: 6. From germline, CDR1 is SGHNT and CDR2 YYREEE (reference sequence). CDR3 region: CASSPTGNHEKLFF. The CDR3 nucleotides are TGTGCCAGCAGCCCGACAGGGAATCATGAAAAACTGTTTTTT.

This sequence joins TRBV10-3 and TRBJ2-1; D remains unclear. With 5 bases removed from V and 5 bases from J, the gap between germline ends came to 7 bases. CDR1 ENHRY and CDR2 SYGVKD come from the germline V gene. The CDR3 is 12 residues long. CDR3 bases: TGTGCCATCAGTAACGACAACAATGAGCAGTTCTTC. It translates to CAISNDNNEQFF.

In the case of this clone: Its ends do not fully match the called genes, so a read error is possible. The CDR3 sequence is CGVTSGHWSNEQFF. The CDR3, as DNA: TGCGGCGTGACCTCGGGACACTGGAGCAATGAGCAGTTCTTC. The chain uses TRBV29-1 and TRBJ2-1; tentative D call: TRBD1 (6 bases). Germline V CDR1 and CDR2: SQVTM, ANQGSEA. The CDR3 runs 14 residues.

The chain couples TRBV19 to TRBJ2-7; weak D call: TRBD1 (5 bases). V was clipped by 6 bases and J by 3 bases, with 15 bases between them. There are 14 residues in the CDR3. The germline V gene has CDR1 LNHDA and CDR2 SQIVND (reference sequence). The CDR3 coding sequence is TGTGCCAGTAGCCCAGGGCCAGAGCTCTACGAGCAGTACTTC. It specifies CASSPGPELYEQYF. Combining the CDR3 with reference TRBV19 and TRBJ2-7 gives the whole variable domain DGGITQSPKYLFRKEGQNVTLSCEQNLNHDAMYWYRQDPGQGLRLIYYSQIVNDFQKGDIAEGYSVSREKKESFPLTVTSAQKNPTAFYLCASSPGPELYEQYFGPGTRLTVT.

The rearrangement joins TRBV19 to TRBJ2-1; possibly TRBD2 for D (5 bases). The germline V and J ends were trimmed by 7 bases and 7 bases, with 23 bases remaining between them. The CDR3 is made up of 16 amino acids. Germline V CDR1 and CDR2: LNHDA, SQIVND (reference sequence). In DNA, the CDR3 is TGTGCCAGTACCGAGGGTCGGCGAGCCCTTCGGAATGAGCAGTTCTTC. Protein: CASTEGRRALRNEQFF.

The CDR3 spells CASSVATAGGQETQYF. Written as DNA, the CDR3 is TGTGCCAGCAGCGTAGCTACGGCAGGGGGCCAAGAGACCCAGTACTTC. The rearrangement joins TRBV9 to TRBJ2-5; 7 nucleotides line up with TRBD1. Germline CDR1 and CDR2: SGDLS and YYNGEE. V lost 0 bases and J lost 1; bases outside the gene matches: 6. The CDR3 loop spans 16 amino acids.

CDR3 nucleotide sequence: TGTGCCAGCAGTCTCACCAGAGCCCGCACAGATACGCAGTATTTT. It is translated as CASSLTRARTDTQYF. This chain links TRBV6-5 with TRBJ2-3; D is unresolved. V shed 5 bases and J shed 1 base, with 13 bases lying between them. This CDR3 contains 15 residues. Per germline, CDR1 MNHEY and CDR2 SVGAGI.

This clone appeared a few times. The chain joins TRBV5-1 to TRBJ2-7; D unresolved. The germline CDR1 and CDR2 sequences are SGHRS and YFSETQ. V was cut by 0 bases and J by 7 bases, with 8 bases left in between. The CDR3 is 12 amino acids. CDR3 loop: CASSLGAREQYF. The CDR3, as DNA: TGCGCCAGCAGCTTGGGCGCTAGGGAGCAGTACTTC.

CDR3 protein: CASSIPAGGGEQYF. The CDR3 bases are TGTGCCAGTAGTATCCCAGCGGGAGGAGGCGAGCAGTACTTC. This rearrangement joins TRBV19 to TRBJ2-7; the match to TRBD2 covers 9 bases. Germline V gene data show CDR1 as LNHDA and CDR2 as SQIVND (reference sequence). The J segment lost 6 bases and the V segment lost 3 bases, leaving 6 bases of the junction unmatched. The CDR3 has 14 residues.

The CDR3 bases are TGCGCCAGCAGCTTGTATGCGGGGGGTCCCTCTGGAAACACCATATATTTT. Encoded protein: CASSLYAGGPSGNTIYF. V usage is TRBV5-1 and J usage is TRBJ1-3; D may be TRBD1 (5 bases). Between the trimmed V and J ends, which lost 1 base and 0 bases, there was a span of 14 bases. This CDR3 has 17 amino acids. Looked up from germline, CDR1 is SGHRS and CDR2 is YFSETQ.

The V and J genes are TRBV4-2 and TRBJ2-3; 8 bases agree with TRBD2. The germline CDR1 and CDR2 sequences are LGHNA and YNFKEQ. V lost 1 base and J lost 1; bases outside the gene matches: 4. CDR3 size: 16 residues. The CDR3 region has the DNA TGTGCCAGCAGCCAAGGAGGTAGCGGGGGCACAGATACGCAGTATTTT. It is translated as CASSQGGSGGTDTQYF.

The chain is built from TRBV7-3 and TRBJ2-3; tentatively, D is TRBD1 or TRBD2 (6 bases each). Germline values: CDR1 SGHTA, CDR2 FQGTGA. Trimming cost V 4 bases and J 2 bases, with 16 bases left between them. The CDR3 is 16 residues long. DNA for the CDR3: TGTGCCAGCAGCTCTGGGGGGCGCCCAGCCACAGATACGCAGTATTTT. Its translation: CASSSGGRPATDTQYF.

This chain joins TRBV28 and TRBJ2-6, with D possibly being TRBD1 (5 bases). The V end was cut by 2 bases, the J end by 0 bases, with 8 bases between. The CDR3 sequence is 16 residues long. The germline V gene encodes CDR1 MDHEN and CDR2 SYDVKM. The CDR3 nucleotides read TGTGCCAGCAGTTTAGTAGGGGCCTCTGGGGCCAACGTCCTGACTTTC. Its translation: CASSLVGASGANVLTF.

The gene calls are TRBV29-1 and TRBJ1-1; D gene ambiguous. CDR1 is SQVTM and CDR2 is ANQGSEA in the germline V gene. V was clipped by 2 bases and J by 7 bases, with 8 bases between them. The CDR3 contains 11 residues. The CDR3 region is CSVERVREAFF. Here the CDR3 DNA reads TGCAGCGTTGAAAGGGTCCGTGAAGCTTTCTTT.

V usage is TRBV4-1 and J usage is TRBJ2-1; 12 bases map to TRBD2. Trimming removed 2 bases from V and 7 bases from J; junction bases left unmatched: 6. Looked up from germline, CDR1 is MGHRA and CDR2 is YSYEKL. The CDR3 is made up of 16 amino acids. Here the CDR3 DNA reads TGCGCCAGCAGCCAACCCCCTAGCGGGAGGGGTAATGAGCAGTTCTTC. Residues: CASSQPPSGRGNEQFF.

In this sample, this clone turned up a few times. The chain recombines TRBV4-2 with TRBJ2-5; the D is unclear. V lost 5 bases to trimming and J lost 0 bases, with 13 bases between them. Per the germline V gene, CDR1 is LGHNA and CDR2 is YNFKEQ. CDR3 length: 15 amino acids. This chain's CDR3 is CASSKTPDHQETQYF. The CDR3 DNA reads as TGTGCCAGCAGCAAAACGCCCGACCACCAAGAGACCCAGTACTTC.

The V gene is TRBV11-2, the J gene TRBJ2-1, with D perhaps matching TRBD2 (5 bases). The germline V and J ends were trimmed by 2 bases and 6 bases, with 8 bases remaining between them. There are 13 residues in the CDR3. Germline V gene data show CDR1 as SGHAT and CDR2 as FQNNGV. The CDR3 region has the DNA TGTGCCAGCAGCTTAAAGCGGATCAATGAGCAGTTCTTC. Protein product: CASSLKRINEQFF.

CDR3 DNA: TGTGCCAGTAGAAAGACAGGGAACAATGAGCAGTTCTTC. Protein: CASRKTGNNEQFF. The J gene is TRBJ2-1, the V gene TRBV19; TRBD1 matches 7 bases. The CDR3 is made up of 13 amino acids. V gave up 6 bases and J gave up 5 bases; unmatched junction bases: 4. The germline V gene has CDR1 LNHDA and CDR2 SQIVND (reference sequence).

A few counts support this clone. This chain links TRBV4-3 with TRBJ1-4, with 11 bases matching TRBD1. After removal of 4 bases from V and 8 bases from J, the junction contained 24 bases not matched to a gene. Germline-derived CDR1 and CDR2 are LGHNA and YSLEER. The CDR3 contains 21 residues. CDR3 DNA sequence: TGCGCCAGCAGCCTTCACCTCGGCTGGGGGACAGGGGGTTCGTTTGGGGAAAAACTGTTTTTT. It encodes CASSLHLGWGTGGSFGEKLFF.

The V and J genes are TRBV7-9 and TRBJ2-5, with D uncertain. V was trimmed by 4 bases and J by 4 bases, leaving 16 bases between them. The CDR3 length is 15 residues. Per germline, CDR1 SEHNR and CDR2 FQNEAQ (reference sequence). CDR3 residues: CASSSHWTSSETQYF. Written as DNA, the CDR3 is TGTGCCAGCAGCTCCCATTGGACCAGTTCAGAGACCCAGTACTTC.

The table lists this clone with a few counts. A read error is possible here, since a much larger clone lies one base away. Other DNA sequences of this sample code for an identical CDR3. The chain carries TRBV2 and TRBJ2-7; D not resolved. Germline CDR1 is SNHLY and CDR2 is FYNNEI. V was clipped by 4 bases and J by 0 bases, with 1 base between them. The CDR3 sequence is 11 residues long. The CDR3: CASSASYEQYF. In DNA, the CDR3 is TGTGCCAGCAGTGCCTCCTACGAGCAGTACTTC.

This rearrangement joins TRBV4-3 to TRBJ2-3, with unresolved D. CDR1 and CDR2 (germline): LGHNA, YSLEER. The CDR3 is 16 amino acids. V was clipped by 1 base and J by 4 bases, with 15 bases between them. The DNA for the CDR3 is TGCGCCAGCAGCCAAGGTCTCAGGATAGGCGCAGATACGCAGTATTTT. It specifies CASSQGLRIGADTQYF.

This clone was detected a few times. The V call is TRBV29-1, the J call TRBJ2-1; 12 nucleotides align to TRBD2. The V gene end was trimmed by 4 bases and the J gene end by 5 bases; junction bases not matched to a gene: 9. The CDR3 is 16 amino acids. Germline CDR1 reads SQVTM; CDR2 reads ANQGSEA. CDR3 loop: CSVALRLAGENNEQFF. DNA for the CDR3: TGCAGCGTTGCCCTGAGACTAGCGGGAGAGAACAATGAGCAGTTCTTC.

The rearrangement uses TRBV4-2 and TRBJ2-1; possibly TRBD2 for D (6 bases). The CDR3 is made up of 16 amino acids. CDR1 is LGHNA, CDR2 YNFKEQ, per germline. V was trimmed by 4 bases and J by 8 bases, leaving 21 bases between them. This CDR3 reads CASSRKLWIAADEQFF. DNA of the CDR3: TGTGCCAGCAGCCGAAAACTATGGATAGCGGCCGATGAGCAGTTCTTC.